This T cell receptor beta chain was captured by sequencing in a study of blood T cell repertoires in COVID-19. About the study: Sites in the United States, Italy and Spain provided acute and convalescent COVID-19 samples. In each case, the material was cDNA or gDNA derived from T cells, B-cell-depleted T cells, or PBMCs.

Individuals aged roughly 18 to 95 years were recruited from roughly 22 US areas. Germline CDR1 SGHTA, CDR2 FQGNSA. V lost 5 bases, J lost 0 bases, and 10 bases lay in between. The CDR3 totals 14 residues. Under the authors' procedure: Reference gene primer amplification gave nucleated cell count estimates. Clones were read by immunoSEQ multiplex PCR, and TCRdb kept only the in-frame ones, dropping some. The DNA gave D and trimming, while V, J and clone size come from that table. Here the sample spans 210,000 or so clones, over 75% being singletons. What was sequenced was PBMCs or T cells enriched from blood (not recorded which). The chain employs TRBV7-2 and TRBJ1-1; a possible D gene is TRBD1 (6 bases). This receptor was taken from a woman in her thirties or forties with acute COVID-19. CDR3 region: CASSPTGLNTEAFF. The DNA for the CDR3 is TGTGCCAGCAGCCCGACAGGCCTGAACACTGAAGCTTTCTTT.